One sample yielded the 26 T cell receptor beta chains listed below, sequenced in a study of cytomegalovirus exposure and HLA in healthy donors. The PCR used 60 Vbeta and 13 Jbeta primers. Assay: immunoSEQ multiplex PCR; the TCRdb copy retains only in-frame clones and omits some. This sample yields some 190,000 clones, of which 75% to 80% are seen a single time; 11% to 15% belongs to the top ten. The sample consisted of PBMCs. The receptors come from a young woman in good health and CMV-seropositive.

This clone was seen just once. The genes are TRBV11-3 and TRBJ2-7, with D tentatively TRBD1 (5 bases). Germline CDR1 and CDR2: SGHNT and YENEEA. The V end lost 2 bases, the J end lost 2 bases, and 16 bases lay between the germline ends. The CDR3 consists of 16 residues. This CDR3 reads CASSLSGPFRAYEQYF. CDR3 in DNA: TGTGCCAGCAGCTTATCAGGGCCCTTCAGAGCCTACGAGCAGTACTTC.

At least ten counts were recorded for this clone. The chain couples TRBV9 to TRBJ1-6; D possibly corresponds to TRBD1 (5 bases). V lost 0 bases, J lost 7 bases, and 8 bases lay in between. CDR1 and CDR2 from the germline V gene are SGDLS and YYNGEE. This CDR3 has 14 residues. CDR3 sequence: CASSVGGENSPLHF. DNA for the CDR3: TGTGCCAGCAGCGTAGGGGGGGAAAATTCACCCCTCCACTTT.

This clone was observed a handful of times. The V and J genes are TRBV2 and TRBJ2-3, with D possibly matching TRBD2 (5 bases). The V gene's germline CDR1 is SNHLY and CDR2 FYNNEI. This CDR3 is built from 13 residues. Trimming stripped 8 bases from V and 2 bases from J, with 11 bases between. CDR3 residues: CASLPGDTDTQYF. CDR3 nucleotides: TGTGCCAGCCTCCCCGGGGACACAGATACGCAGTATTTT. Variable domain in full (rest from reference TRBV2 and TRBJ2-3): EPEVTQTPSHQVTQMGQEVILRCVPISNHLYFYWYRQILGQKVEFLVSFYNNEISEKSEIFDDQFSVERPDGSNFTLKIRSTKLEDSAMYFCASLPGDTDTQYFGPGTRLTVL.

The chain has TRBV5-1 and TRBJ2-3; maybe TRBD2 (6 bases). This CDR3 has 17 amino acids. With 5 bases removed from V and 2 bases from J, the gap between germline ends came to 21 bases. CDR1 and CDR2 from the germline V gene are SGHRS and YFSETQ. The CDR3 DNA sequence: TGCGCCAGCAGGCCCCATTGGGGCGGGGAGAACACAGATACGCAGTATTTT. The encoded protein is CASRPHWGGENTDTQYF.

The chain employs TRBV11-3 and TRBJ2-3, with 9 bases that match TRBD2. The CDR3 has 15 amino acids. Losses at the gene ends were 3 bases for V and 1 base for J; bases not matched to a gene: 2. CDR1 and CDR2 from the germline V gene are SGHNT and YENEEA. CDR3 DNA: TGTGCCAGCAGCTTCCGACTAGCGGGCACAGATACGCAGTATTTT. Translating gives CASSFRLAGTDTQYF.

The chain couples TRBV7-2 to TRBJ1-3; 8 positions match TRBD1. The germline V gene has CDR1 SGHTA and CDR2 FQGNSA. CDR3 size: 19 residues. With V trimmed by 1 base and J by 6 bases, 17 bases remained unmatched. The DNA for the CDR3 is TGTGCCAGCAGCTTAGTGGGCGGGAGTAATTACAGGGGGGCAAACACCATATATTTT. This codes for CASSLVGGSNYRGANTIYF.

The chain combines TRBV5-1 with TRBJ2-1; TRBD2 aligns across 12 bases. J was trimmed by 5 bases and V by 0 bases; bases with no gene match: 3. Germline lookup yields CDR1 SGHRS and CDR2 YFSETQ. This CDR3 has 16 residues. CDR3 residues: CASSLVSSGGDNEQFF. As DNA, the CDR3 is TGCGCCAGCAGCTTGGTCTCTAGCGGGGGGGACAATGAGCAGTTCTTC.

The chain employs TRBV19 and TRBJ2-1; 9 bases fit TRBD2. The CDR3 spans 16 residues. V lost 3 bases to trimming and J lost 2 bases; unmatched junction nucleotides: 5. Germline V CDR1 and CDR2: LNHDA, SQIVND (reference sequence). CDR3 residues: CASSISSGKTYNEQFF. DNA for the CDR3: TGTGCCAGTAGTATTTCTAGCGGGAAAACCTACAATGAGCAGTTCTTC.

The CDR3 coding sequence is TGTGCCAGCAGTCCCCCCATGGGAGTAAAGCAGTTCTTC. Its protein product is CASSPPMGVKQFF. The V gene is TRBV5-8, the J gene TRBJ2-1; D is possibly TRBD2 (5 bases). The CDR3 is made up of 13 amino acids. Germline CDR1 reads SGHTS; CDR2 reads YDEGEE. With 5 bases removed from V and 11 bases from J, the gap between germline ends came to 17 bases.

V usage is TRBV27 and J usage is TRBJ2-2; D possibly corresponds to TRBD1 (5 bases). This CDR3 has 17 residues. Deletions cut 5 bases from V and 0 bases from J, with 16 bases between. Germline assignment: CDR1 MNHEY and CDR2 SMNVEV (reference sequence). The CDR3 is CASSGYRFPPNTGELFF. In nucleotides, the CDR3 is TGTGCCAGCAGTGGCTACAGGTTTCCCCCGAACACCGGGGAGCTGTTTTTT.

This clone was seen once. The gene calls are TRBV9 and TRBJ1-2; unclear D gene. Germline V gene sequence: CDR1 SGDLS, CDR2 YYNGEE. The CDR3 covers 13 residues. With 0 bases removed from V and 6 bases from J, the gap between germline ends came to 9 bases. CDR3 sequence reads: CASSVGSGHGYTF. The CDR3 bases are TGTGCCAGCAGCGTAGGTTCCGGTCATGGCTACACCTTC. Full variable domain (outside the CDR3, taken from reference TRBV9 and TRBJ1-2): DSGVTQTPKHLITATGQRVTLRCSPRSGDLSVYWYQQSLDQGLQFLIQYYNGEERAKGNILERFSAQQFPDLHSELNLSSLELGDSALYFCASSVGSGHGYTFGSGTRLTVV.

The table lists this clone with a few counts. The V call is TRBV7-2, the J call TRBJ2-3; D remains unclear. The CDR3 length is 15 residues. Trimming stripped 1 base from V and 2 bases from J, with 10 bases between. Looked up from germline, CDR1 is SGHTA and CDR2 is FQGNSA. In DNA form, the CDR3 reads TGTGCCAGCAGCTTAGTGAACAGCCTCACAGATACGCAGTATTTT. It encodes CASSLVNSLTDTQYF.

V usage is TRBV28 and J usage is TRBJ2-7, with 7 bases lining up with TRBD1. CDR1 is MDHEN, CDR2 SYDVKM, per germline. The CDR3 covers 14 residues. J lost 2 bases, V lost 7 bases, and 8 bases had no gene match. Here the CDR3 reads CASNSGTAAYEQYF. The DNA of the CDR3 is TGTGCCAGCAATTCGGGGACAGCCGCCTACGAGCAGTACTTC. Full variable domain (missing parts from reference TRBV28 and TRBJ2-7): DVKVTQSSRYLVKRTGEKVFLECVQDMDHENMFWYRQDPGLGLRLIYFSYDVKMKEKGDIPEGYSVSREKKERFSLILESASTNQTSMYLCASNSGTAAYEQYFGPGTRLTVT.

The gene calls are TRBV2 and TRBJ2-3, with 7 bases matching TRBD2. This CDR3 contains 13 residues. CDR1 and CDR2 (germline): SNHLY, FYNNEI. The CDR3 DNA is TGTGCGATGCCCCGGGGGGAGGTGGATACGCAGTATTTT. Its protein is CAMPRGEVDTQYF.

This chain joins TRBV14 and TRBJ1-6; tentatively, D is TRBD1 (6 bases). The CDR3 consists of 17 residues. Germline V gives CDR1 SGHDN, CDR2 FVKESK. V was shortened by 2 bases and J by 11 bases, with 22 bases between the two germline ends. DNA for the CDR3: TGTGCCAGCAGCCAAACAGAAGGACGTCTAAGGGGGACACCCCTCCACTTT. Amino acid sequence: CASSQTEGRLRGTPLHF.

This chain links TRBV13 with TRBJ2-5, with a possible D match to TRBD2 (5 bases). The DNA end lines up better with TRBJ2-7; the J call may be wrong. Germline CDR1 is PRHDT and CDR2 is FYEKMQ (reference sequence). There are 14 residues in the CDR3. The CDR3 is CASSLKGASYEQYF. The CDR3 DNA follows: TGTGCCAGCAGCTTAAAGGGAGCCTCTTACGAGCAGTACTTC.

The rearrangement joins TRBV27 to TRBJ1-3; D might be TRBD1 (5 bases). With 1 base removed from V and 6 bases from J, the gap between germline ends came to 13 bases. CDR3 size: 15 residues. Per the germline V gene, CDR1 is MNHEY and CDR2 is SMNVEV (reference sequence). CDR3 sequence reads: CASSLWGEPENTIYF. The CDR3 nucleotides read TGTGCCAGCAGTTTATGGGGGGAACCCGAAAACACCATATATTTT.

The V and J genes are TRBV2 and TRBJ2-7; D might be TRBD2 (6 bases). The CDR3 is 15 residues long. CDR1 SNHLY and CDR2 FYNNEI come from the germline V gene. Trimming stripped 6 bases from V and 3 bases from J, with 18 bases between. The CDR3 DNA follows: TGTGCCAGCAGCAGAACGAGCGGGCGGATCTACGAGCAGTACTTC. It translates to CASSRTSGRIYEQYF. The variable domain in full, completed from reference TRBV2 and TRBJ2-7, reads EPEVTQTPSHQVTQMGQEVILRCVPISNHLYFYWYRQILGQKVEFLVSFYNNEISEKSEIFDDQFSVERPDGSNFTLKIRSTKLEDSAMYFCASSRTSGRIYEQYFGPGTRLTVT.

In this sample, this clone turned up once. V usage is TRBV5-1 and J usage is TRBJ1-1; the match to TRBD1 covers 8 bases. CDR1 is SGHRS, CDR2 YFSETQ, per germline. This CDR3 has 15 residues. J gave up 5 bases and V 0 bases, and 6 bases lay outside the gene matches. For the CDR3, the DNA is TGCGCCAGCAGCTTGGAAGCCGACAGGGGAACTGAAGCTTTCTTT. Residues: CASSLEADRGTEAFF. The full variable domain, completed using reference TRBV5-1 and TRBJ1-1, is KAGVTQTPRYLIKTRGQQVTLSCSPISGHRSVSWYQQTPGQGLQFLFEYFSETQRNKGNFPGRFSGRQFSNSRSEMNVSTLELGDSALYLCASSLEADRGTEAFFGQGTRLTVV.

J is TRBJ1-1 and V is TRBV29-1; TRBD1 is a possible D gene (5 bases). V dropped 8 bases and J dropped 4 bases, with 14 bases sitting between them. Germline CDR1 SQVTM, CDR2 ANQGSEA. The CDR3 length is 12 residues. The CDR3 protein is CSSRRGPTEAFF. The CDR3 region has the DNA TGCAGCTCGCGGAGGGGTCCCACTGAAGCTTTCTTT.

This clone has just a few counts. The chain joins TRBV25-1 to TRBJ2-3; 8 positions agree with TRBD1. This CDR3 region has 15 residues. Germline-derived CDR1 and CDR2 are MGHDK and SYGVNS. Trimming cost V 2 bases and J 3 bases; bases outside gene matches: 4. CDR3 region: CASSEHRGRTDTQYF. CDR3 coding DNA: TGTGCCAGCAGTGAACACAGGGGGAGGACAGATACGCAGTATTTT.

The CDR3: CAWLMGQGARETQYF. The CDR3 DNA is TGTGCCTGGCTAATGGGACAGGGGGCGCGGGAGACCCAGTACTTC. The rearrangement joins TRBV30 to TRBJ2-5; 12 bases agree with TRBD1. V gave up 5 bases and J gave up 5 bases; unmatched junction bases: 9. The CDR3 covers 15 residues. Germline CDR1 reads GTSNPN; CDR2 reads SVGIG (reference sequence).

The chain employs TRBV2 and TRBJ2-3, with 7 bases that match TRBD2. Losses at the gene ends were 0 bases for V and 4 bases for J; bases not matched to a gene: 1. Germline V gene lookup returns CDR1 SNHLY and CDR2 FYNNEI. The CDR3 spans 14 residues. CDR3 DNA: TGTGCCAGCAGTGAAGCTGGGAGGGCAGATACGCAGTATTTT. This sequence encodes CASSEAGRADTQYF.

The V call is TRBV18, the J call TRBJ1-5; unclear D gene. The CDR3 runs to 14 residues. From germline, CDR1 is KGHSH and CDR2 LQKENI. Trimming pared 3 bases from V and 0 bases from J, leaving 6 bases between. CDR3 DNA: TGTGCCAGCTCACCCGGGGATAGCAATCAGCCCCAGCATTTT. It specifies CASSPGDSNQPQHF.

V gene TRBV28 combines with J gene TRBJ2-3, with 8 nucleotides matching TRBD2. This CDR3 spans 17 amino acids. V lost 3 bases and J lost 2; bases outside the gene matches: 10. Germline-derived CDR1 and CDR2 are MDHEN and SYDVKM. The CDR3 DNA reads as TGTGCCAGCAGTTTGTCGGGAGGGGACTCACTCACAGATACGCAGTATTTT. Translation gives CASSLSGGDSLTDTQYF.

As concerns this clone: An end of the junction differs from the germline gene, which may be a read error. This chain connects TRBV7-7 to TRBJ2-7; D might be TRBD2 (5 bases). This CDR3 comprises 13 residues. Germline CDR1 reads SSHAT; CDR2 reads FNYEAQ (reference sequence). The CDR3 DNA reads as TGTGCTAGCAGCTTATATGACGGGGACGAGCAGTACTTC. Its translation: CASSLYDGDEQYF.